The text below deals with one TCR beta chain. Sequencing was performed with immunoSEQ multiplex PCR; in TCRdb, only in-frame clones are kept and a portion is missing. This sample has some 100,000 clones, with 85% found just once. This sample is part of a study of blood T cell repertoires in COVID-19. Per germline, CDR1 KGHSH and CDR2 LQKENI. The CDR3 runs to 16 residues. The ends lost 4 bases at V and 5 bases at J; junction bases unmatched: 10. The origin of this receptor is a human donor in a cohort sampled during active COVID-19. The chain joins TRBV18 to TRBJ2-1; 8 nucleotides align to TRBD2. Source material: peripheral blood. The CDR3 sequence is CASSLDFTGGNNEQFF. CDR3 coding DNA: TGTGCCAGCTCACTTGATTTTACGGGGGGGAACAATGAGCAGTTCTTC.